This T cell receptor (beta chain) was found in a study of human T cells and chemical hapten exposure. The time point: patch test 2, 6 weeks after DPC sensitization. Treatment in this sample: therapeutic diphenylcyclopropenone sensitization with weekly scalp DPC. TCRdb redid the calling of the RACE reads with MiXCR, one entry per CDR3 protein. The sample shows 350,000 to 400,000 distinct CDR3 sequences, around 6% of them seen only once. From germline, CDR1 is SGHTA and CDR2 FQGNSA. V shed 4 bases, J shed 1 base, and the junction held 5 bases outside the gene matches. The CDR3 consists of 15 residues. The input for sequencing was whole blood, taken in connection with sensitization to the hapten diphenylcyclopropenone (DPC). The chain recombines TRBV7-2 with TRBJ2-7; 9 nucleotides line up with TRBD1. The source is a woman aged 18-29 years with alopecia areata. Some clones in this sample may be carry-over from other donors' samples. Written as DNA, the CDR3 is TGTGCCAGCAGCTCAGGAGGGACAGGGTCCTACGAGCAGTACTTC. Translated, it gives CASSSGGTGSYEQYF.